This is a list of T cell receptor beta chains from one sample in a study of blood T cell repertoires in COVID-19. Sequencing used immunoSEQ multiplex PCR; TCRdb keeps in-frame clones, though not all of them. The data hold 150,000 to 200,000 clones, with about 86% observed a single time. The sample taken for sequencing was peripheral blood. The receptors were sampled from a man aged 25 to 45 with active or convalescent COVID-19. The CDR3 runs from the conserved cysteine through the conserved F or W. The D gene is left open where the match is weak. For some rows the clone size is stated as once, few or many, or as a class when expanded; others skip it.

NA | TRBJ1-4 | NA | TRBV9 | CASSVGQDNEKLFF | TGTGCCAGCAGCGTAGGGCAGGATAATGAAAAACTGTTTTTT
NA | TRBJ1-5 | NA | TRBV7-2 | CASSLLPGQPQHF | TGTGCCAGCAGCTTACTACCGGGGCAGCCCCAGCATTTT
NA | TRBJ2-5 | NA | TRBV9 | CASSVEGQGETQYF | TGTGCCAGCAGCGTAGAGGGGCAGGGGGAGACCCAGTACTTC
NA | TRBJ2-5 | TRBD1 | TRBV7-2 | CASKDRLKETQYF | TGTGCCAGCAAGGACAGGCTGAAAGAGACCCAGTACTTC
NA | TRBJ1-2 | NA | TRBV28 | CASNSGQTYGYTF | TGTGCCAGCAACTCCGGACAAACCTATGGCTACACCTTC
NA | TRBJ2-5 | TRBD2 | TRBV7-8 | CASSLAPGGAGVETQYF | TGTGCCAGCAGCTTAGCCCCTGGCGGCGCGGGGGTGGAGACCCAGTACTTC
NA | TRBJ1-1 | NA | TRBV5-1 | CASSDSWNTEAFF | TGCGCCAGCAGTGACAGTTGGAACACTGAAGCTTTCTTT
NA | TRBJ2-5 | TRBD2 | TRBV9 | CASSVAGLAGPETQYF | TGTGCCAGCAGCGTAGCTGGGCTAGCGGGGCCAGAGACCCAGTACTTC
NA | TRBJ2-1 | NA | TRBV5-1 | CASSLSSEVYNEQFF | TGCGCCAGCAGCTTGTCTTCGGAGGTGTACAATGAGCAGTTCTTC
NA | TRBJ2-1 | NA | TRBV30 | CAWSTGSSYNEQFF | TGTGCCTGGAGCACAGGGAGCTCCTACAATGAGCAGTTCTTC
NA | TRBJ2-1 | NA | TRBV18 | CASSPLQRAHSYNEQFF | TGTGCCAGCTCACCCCTCCAGCGGGCTCACTCCTACAATGAGCAGTTCTTC
NA | TRBJ2-2 | NA | TRBV27 | CASSLGTVNTGELFF | TGTGCCAGCAGTTTAGGTACAGTGAACACCGGGGAGCTGTTTTTT
once | TRBJ1-1 | NA | TRBV12-3/TRBV12-4 | CASRRGQPEAFF | TGTGCCAGCAGGCGTGGACAGCCTGAAGCTTTCTTT
NA | TRBJ2-3 | NA | TRBV3-1/TRBV3-2 | CASSPGGSTDTQYF | TGTGCCAGCAGCCCCGGGGGAAGCACAGATACGCAGTATTTT
NA | TRBJ2-3 | TRBD1 | TRBV2 | CAILGQGPVTDTQYF | TGTGCCATTCTAGGACAGGGTCCCGTCACAGATACGCAGTATTTT
NA | TRBJ1-1 | TRBD1 | TRBV4-3 | CASSQERTGLWPEEAFF | TGCGCCAGCAGCCAAGAGAGGACAGGTCTCTGGCCGGAGGAAGCTTTCTTT
NA | TRBJ1-1 | NA | TRBV7-2 | CASRSNQAENTEAFF | TGTGCCAGCAGATCAAATCAGGCAGAGAACACTGAAGCTTTCTTT
NA | TRBJ2-5 | NA | TRBV23-1 | CASSQSDQETQYF | TGCGCCAGCAGTCAGAGTGATCAAGAGACCCAGTACTTC
NA | TRBJ1-5 | NA | TRBV4-1 | CASSQAGGDQPQHF | TGCGCCAGCAGCCAAGCTGGAGGGGATCAGCCCCAGCATTTT
NA | TRBJ1-1 | NA | TRBV19 | CASRITPTGEAFF | TGTGCCAGTAGGATTACTCCGACAGGTGAAGCTTTCTTT
NA | TRBJ2-2 | TRBD1 | TRBV7-2 | CASTKGRGLTGELFF | TGTGCCAGCACCAAGGGTAGGGGGCTCACCGGGGAGCTGTTTTTT
NA | TRBJ2-1 | TRBD1 | TRBV19 | CASEIYGTGNNEQFF | TGTGCCAGTGAAATTTACGGGACAGGGAACAATGAGCAGTTCTTC
NA | TRBJ1-3 | NA | TRBV7-9 | CASSIGALSGNTIYF | TGTGCCAGCAGCATAGGGGCCCTCTCTGGAAACACCATATATTTT
NA | TRBJ2-2 | NA | TRBV5-8 | CASSRGRAESPGELFF | TGTGCCAGCAGCCGTGGAAGAGCGGAGAGTCCCGGGGAGCTGTTTTTT
NA | TRBJ2-3 | NA | TRBV6-2/TRBV6-3 | CASSSTGMADTQYF | TGTGCCAGCAGTAGCACAGGTATGGCAGATACGCAGTATTTT
NA | TRBJ1-1 | TRBD1 | TRBV7-2 | CASSPRTGMNTEAFF | TGTGCCAGCAGCCCTCGGACAGGGATGAACACTGAAGCTTTCTTT
few | TRBJ1-3 | NA | TRBV14 | CASSQDNSGNTIYF | TGTGCCAGCAGCCAGGACAACTCTGGAAACACCATATATTTT
NA | TRBJ1-1 | NA | TRBV15 | CATSARRELAEAFF | TGTGCCACCAGCGCACGCAGGGAACTCGCTGAAGCTTTCTTT
NA | TRBJ1-5 | NA | TRBV6-5 | CASSYGGSNQPQHF | TGTGCCAGCAGTTACGGAGGGAGCAATCAGCCCCAGCATTTT
NA | TRBJ2-2 | TRBD1 | TRBV7-2 | CASSLRQGPLNTGELFF | TGTGCCAGCAGCTTAAGACAGGGGCCCTTAAACACCGGGGAGCTGTTTTTT
NA | TRBJ2-4 | TRBD2 | TRBV27 | CASSFAGDVHIQYF | TGTGCCAGCAGTTTTGCGGGAGACGTACACATTCAGTACTTC
few | TRBJ1-3 | TRBD1 | TRBV27 | CASSSGQGSGNTIYF | TGTGCCAGCAGTTCCGGACAGGGGTCTGGAAACACCATATATTTT
NA | TRBJ1-3 | TRBD1 | TRBV28 | CATTTGQQTSGNTIYF | TGTGCCACCACGACGGGACAGCAGACCTCTGGAAACACCATATATTTT
once | TRBJ1-2 | NA | TRBV6-2/TRBV6-3 | CASSQTVYGYTF | TGTGCCAGCAGTCAGACAGTCTATGGCTACACCTTC
NA | TRBJ2-4 | TRBD2 | TRBV29-1 | CSVNLAGWRYF | TGCAGCGTCAATCTAGCGGGGTGGCGGTACTTC
many | TRBJ1-5 | NA | TRBV7-2 | CASSLRLGDQPQHF | TGTGCCAGCAGCTTAAGGTTAGGGGATCAGCCCCAGCATTTT
once | TRBJ1-6 | NA | TRBV19 | CASSNLDRNSPLHF | TGTGCCAGTAGTAACCTGGACAGAAATTCACCCCTCCACTTT
NA | TRBJ1-1 | NA | TRBV7-9 | CASSSGTDPNTEAFF | TGTGCCAGCAGCTCGGGGACTGATCCTAACACTGAAGCTTTCTTT
NA | TRBJ2-1 | NA | TRBV21-1 | CASSKARDLATYNEQFF | TGTGCCAGCAGCAAAGCGCGCGACCTAGCGACCTACAATGAGCAGTTCTTC
NA | TRBJ2-3 | NA | TRBV27 | CASSLLATDTQYF | TGTGCCAGCAGTTTATTAGCGACAGATACGCAGTATTTT
NA | TRBJ1-3 | NA | TRBV6-6 | CASDSPVSGNTIYF | TGTGCCAGCGACTCCCCCGTGTCTGGAAACACCATATATTTT
many | TRBJ1-2 | NA | TRBV20-1 | CSARSLEGYTF | TGCAGTGCTAGATCCTTAGAGGGCTACACCTTC
NA | TRBJ2-3 | TRBD1 | TRBV19 | CASSEDRAVSDTQYF | TGTGCCAGTAGTGAGGACAGGGCGGTGTCGGATACGCAGTATTTT
NA | TRBJ2-5 | NA | TRBV7-9 | CASSRQQGIQETQYF | TGTGCCAGCAGCCGTCAACAGGGAATTCAAGAGACCCAGTACTTC
NA | TRBJ2-7 | NA | TRBV6-2/TRBV6-3 | CASSYSTDFSYEQYF | TGTGCCAGCAGTTACTCGACCGACTTTTCCTACGAGCAGTACTTC